This T cell receptor beta chain was sequenced in a study of naive and memory T cell subsets. V lost 1 base, J lost 1 base, and 10 bases stayed unmatched. There are 18 residues in the CDR3. Germline assignment: CDR1 LGHNA and CDR2 YNFKEQ. An equimolar mix of two oligonucleotides served as the beta constant-region primer for TRBC1 and TRBC2. TCRdb itself ran the UMI-ligation and nested PCR reads through MiXCR, one entry per CDR3 protein. The sample lists tens of thousands of distinct CDR3 sequences, over 7% occurring once. The clonotype comes from a human donor in good health. The chain combines TRBV4-2 with TRBJ1-1, with 9 bases fitting TRBD1. Specimen: central memory CD4+ T cells from blood. CDR3 bases: TGTGCCAGCAGCCAAGGATACAGGGGGCTGGTGAAGAACACTGAAGCTTTCTTT. Encoded protein: CASSQGYRGLVKNTEAFF.